This T cell receptor (beta chain) was identified during a study of T-cell reconstitution after alpha-beta-depleted transplantation in children. CDR1 LGHNA and CDR2 YSLEER come from the germline V gene. V was clipped by 1 base and J by 5 bases; unmatched bases: 5. This CDR3 region has 15 residues. TCRbeta library construction was performed incorporating unique molecular identifiers. TCRdb reprocessed the PCR reads with MiXCR, giving one entry per CDR3 protein. The sample has around 380,000 distinct CDR3 sequences; roughly a tenth are singletons. The chain links TRBV4-3 to TRBJ2-1, with 7 nucleotides matching TRBD2. The sequences come from PBMCs from the stem cell graft donor, collected from the stem cell graft. The receptor was isolated from a human donor who donated a stem cell graft to a child with acute myeloid leukemia. This CDR3 is CASSQGSLANNEQFF. The CDR3 nucleotides read TGCGCCAGCAGCCAAGGGTCACTAGCGAACAATGAGCAGTTCTTC.